This TCR beta chain stems from a study of T cell changes during pregnancy in multiple sclerosis. A few counts support this clone. V lost 4 bases, J lost 5 bases, and 6 bases lay in between. This CDR3 has 12 residues. Germline lookup yields CDR1 SGHNT and CDR2 YYREEE (reference sequence). The data were produced by immunoSEQ multiplex PCR, yet TCRdb's version contains in-frame clones alone and is incomplete. The repertoire holds roughly 110,000 clones, with about nine tenths as singletons. The chain carries TRBV5-4 and TRBJ1-4; D remains ambiguous. This TCR was recovered from a female donor with multiple sclerosis, enrolled in a pregnancy study. Sample: peripheral blood, taken after pregnancy. This CDR3 reads CASSRENEKLFF. CDR3 DNA sequence: TGTGCCAGCAGCCGGGAGAATGAAAAACTGTTTTTT.